The text below deals with one T cell receptor (beta chain). Its antigen is not identified. This sample was included in a study of T cell repertoires in cytomegalovirus infection. Overall study: HLA-B-restricted CMV epitopes that are well studied, plus recently identified HLA-C-restricted ones, were used by the study. Study outcomes and limitations: CMV-specific TCR beta clonotypes restricted by HLA-C dominated the ex vivo response. Carriage of CMV together with the relevant HLA was identifiable through cumulative public TCR beta family frequency.

Per germline, CDR1 SNHLY and CDR2 FYNNEI. V shed 8 bases and J 12 bases; nucleotides not matched to a gene: 3. The CDR3 is 10 residues long. One entry per CDR3 protein, called by TCRdb with MiXCR from the reads. The sample holds approximately 1,000,000 distinct CDR3 sequences, roughly 31% seen once. The source is a human donor in good health (CMV status not recorded). Some clones in this sample may be carry-over from other donors' samples. Material: cultured CD8+ T cells from PBMCs, obtained from culture after CMV antigen stimulation. The chain links TRBV2 to TRBJ2-1, with 8 positions matching TRBD2. The CDR3 protein is CASEGLGQFF. CDR3 sequence (DNA): TGTGCCAGCGAGGGACTAGGGCAGTTCTTC.